This T cell receptor (beta chain) was sequenced in a study of blood T cell repertoires in COVID-19. Overall study context: Both acute and convalescent COVID-19 samples were obtained from the United States, Italy and Spain. In each case, the material was cDNA or gDNA derived from T cells, B-cell-depleted T cells, or PBMCs.

Per the study methods: How many nucleated cells were present was estimated from reference gene primer amplification. The assay was immunoSEQ multiplex PCR, and TCRdb's table has in-frame clones only and misses some. V, J and clone size were drawn from that table, and D and trimming were deduced from the DNA. The repertoire holds more than 85,000 clones, approximately 80% seen once, with roughly 22% in the top ten. CDR1 is SGHAT and CDR2 is FQNNGV in the germline V gene. Trimming cost V 3 bases and J 3 bases, with 11 bases left between them. There are 14 residues in the CDR3. The clonotype was recovered from a human donor in a cohort sampled during active COVID-19. This chain joins TRBV11-2 and TRBJ2-5; D unclear. Sequencing used peripheral blood. This chain's CDR3 is CASSFLGLEETQYF. The CDR3 region has the DNA TGTGCCAGCAGCTTCCTAGGCTTAGAAGAGACCCAGTACTTC.